Listed below are T cell receptor beta chains from one sample, sequenced in a study of T-cell memory formation after mild COVID-19. TCRdb reprocessed the 5' RACE reads via MiXCR and lists one record per CDR3 protein. Here the sample spans 400,000 or so distinct CDR3 sequences, around 20% being singletons. The material sequenced was PBMCs or a T cell subset sorted from them (not recorded which). All receptors come from an adult woman who had mild COVID-19 (a few samples of this study predate the infection). Cell type and time point are not known. Both conserved end residues are part of each CDR3. The D gene is left open where the match is weak.

v_call	j_call	d_call	cdr3_aa
TRBV6-2/TRBV6-3	TRBJ2-1	NA	CATYPEGWGNEQFF
TRBV15	TRBJ1-5	NA	CATSRDEADNQPQHF
TRBV6-6	TRBJ1-5	NA	CASSYSMWRKGNQPQHF
TRBV12-3/TRBV12-4	TRBJ2-3	TRBD1	CASSPQGTQGDTQYF
TRBV21-1	TRBJ1-1	NA	CASSKEQGNRTEAFF
TRBV20-1	TRBJ2-3	TRBD1	CSATGTGRTDTQYF
TRBV6-2/TRBV6-3	TRBJ2-1	NA	CASSGTGGNEQFF
TRBV28	TRBJ1-2	NA	CASSFPDRSHYGYTF
TRBV12-3/TRBV12-4	TRBJ2-3	NA	CASSFSHTDTQYF
TRBV5-4	TRBJ1-2	TRBD1	CASVEGQAKGYGYTF
TRBV28	TRBJ2-7	TRBD2	CASGETSSRSYEQYF
TRBV20-1	TRBJ2-1	TRBD1	CSATPGQYNEQFF
TRBV5-1	TRBJ2-1	NA	CASSLGRGINNEQFF
TRBV4-1	TRBJ1-5	NA	CASSLSVGNQPQHF
TRBV4-2	TRBJ2-1	TRBD2	CASSRTGTSGILDNEQFF
TRBV7-9	TRBJ1-1	TRBD1	CASSRTGGYTEAFF
TRBV13	TRBJ2-2	NA	CASSLGLSAGELFF
TRBV4-1	TRBJ1-1	NA	CASSGGGTEAFF
TRBV6-2/TRBV6-3	TRBJ2-7	TRBD1	CASRRGQGIHEQYF
TRBV5-1	TRBJ1-1	NA	CASSGRVGAEAFF
TRBV7-2	TRBJ2-7	NA	CASSPRGKAYEQYF
TRBV6-5	TRBJ1-3	NA	CASRFTGDSGNTIYF
TRBV15	TRBJ2-2	TRBD2	CATRASGIVWNTGELFF
TRBV19	TRBJ1-6	NA	CASSRWNSPLHF
TRBV7-9	TRBJ2-3	TRBD1	CASSTVTGVDTQYF
TRBV20-1	TRBJ1-4	TRBD1	CSARDRGLNEKLFF
TRBV12-3/TRBV12-4	TRBJ1-1	NA	CASSPGAGEAFF
TRBV2	TRBJ1-5	TRBD1	CASSERPQTGSQPQHF
TRBV18	TRBJ2-2	TRBD1	CASSPPYPLRTGTTGELFF
TRBV7-3	TRBJ1-6	NA	CASSLTGVSPLHF
TRBV27	TRBJ2-7	NA	CASSLSTGRSYEQYF
TRBV12-3/TRBV12-4	TRBJ2-7	NA	CASSFSPLRSSYEQYF
TRBV7-3	TRBJ2-5	NA	CASSSPDREQETQYF
TRBV19	TRBJ2-7	NA	CASSPEGLPEQYF
TRBV3-1	TRBJ1-2	NA	CASSQGTGYTF
TRBV29-1	TRBJ1-1	TRBD1	CSVESGTGIEAFF
TRBV7-9	TRBJ2-2	TRBD2	CASTPRGGRALNTGELFF
TRBV6-1	TRBJ1-2	TRBD1	CASSEARTGVIGAYGYTF
TRBV15	TRBJ2-1	NA	CATSRDLRSAKF